This T cell receptor beta chain came from a study of cytomegalovirus exposure and HLA in healthy donors. General study findings and limits: Most TCR sequences proved rare, with some public TCRs found in many donors. CMV serostatus stood as the only immune exposure information on hand. HLA allele associations emerged for around 16,000 TCR beta sequences in a later analysis, at 0.05 false discovery rate.

To note about this clone: Its antigen is as yet unknown.

Vbeta (60) and Jbeta (13) primers were used in the PCR. The table came from immunoSEQ multiplex PCR; TCRdb's copy has only in-frame clones and leaves some out. Counted here are about 190,000 clones, roughly 80% occurring once; the ten biggest clones make up less than 4.5%. The germline CDR1 and CDR2 sequences are LGHNA and YSLEER. The J segment lost 4 bases and the V segment lost 2 bases, leaving 9 bases of the junction unmatched. The CDR3 is 16 residues long. The chain uses TRBV4-3 and TRBJ2-7, with 9 bases fitting TRBD2. Sample: PBMCs. The sequence came from a man aged 45-65 years in good health and CMV-seronegative. CDR3 protein: CASSQSRASGEYEQYF. The CDR3 DNA is TGCGCCAGCAGCCAAAGTAGGGCTAGCGGGGAGTACGAGCAGTACTTC.